The rows below give T cell receptor beta chains drawn from one sample of a study of T cells after yellow fever vaccination. One entry per CDR3 protein results from TCRdb running MiXCR on the 5' RACE reads. The sample lists about 350,000 distinct CDR3 sequences, 8% to 9.5% occurring once. Material: PBMCs, obtained roughly 45 days after the first yellow fever vaccination. The receptors were sampled from a man between 18 and 29 years old who received the YFV17D yellow fever vaccine. CDR3s include the opening cysteine and the closing phenylalanine or tryptophan. A D gene is named only where the DNA matches it firmly. The listing skips clone size in some rows; elsewhere it reads once, few, many or a size class.

TRBV5-1,TRBJ2-1,-,TRBD2,CASSARTSGGNEQSF,TGCGCCAGCAGCGCACGGACTAGCGGGGGGAATGAGCAGTCCTTC
TRBV4-1,TRBJ2-1,few,TRBD2,CASSHPGGNNEQFF,TGCGCCAGCAGCCACCCGGGAGGCAACAATGAGCAGTTCTTC
TRBV5-1,TRBJ2-3,few,-,CASSRDTVGTDTQYF,TGCGCCAGCTCCCGGGACACTGTAGGCACAGATACGCAGTATTTT
TRBV10-3,TRBJ2-3,-,TRBD1,CAISGDRADTQYF,TGTGCCATCAGCGGCGACAGGGCAGATACGCAGTATTTT
TRBV7-2,TRBJ2-7,few,TRBD1,CASSPRAGQGYEQYF,TGTGCCAGCAGCCCCCGAGCCGGACAGGGCTACGAGCAGTACTTC
TRBV7-2,TRBJ2-2,-,-,CASSPWGGQNTGELFF,TGTGCCAGCAGCCCCTGGGGGGGACAAAACACCGGGGAGCTGTTTTTT
TRBV5-4,TRBJ2-7,few,TRBD1,CASSQKTGKDEQYF,TGTGCCAGCAGCCAAAAGACAGGGAAGGACGAGCAGTACTTC
TRBV24-1,TRBJ2-3,-,-,CATSDAAHGTDTQYF,TGTGCCACCAGTGATGCGGCCCACGGCACAGATACGCAGTATTTT
TRBV9,TRBJ2-5,few,TRBD2,CASSAASGGIGAQYF,TGTGCCAGCAGCGCGGCTAGCGGGGGGATTGGGGCCCAGTACTTC
TRBV2,TRBJ2-3,-,TRBD2,CASPGLAVSDTQYF,TGTGCCAGCCCGGGACTAGCTGTCTCAGATACGCAGTATTTT
TRBV5-8,TRBJ2-7,-,-,CAIRNQGEQYF,TGTGCCATCAGGAACCAGGGCGAGCAGTACTTC
TRBV7-9,TRBJ1-1,-,-,CASSLAGSARTAFF,TGTGCCAGCAGCTTAGCGGGGTCGGCCCGGACAGCTTTCTTT
TRBV5-1,TRBJ1-2,few,-,CASSFEGSYDYTF,TGCGCCAGCAGCTTTGAGGGGTCGTATGACTACACCTTC
TRBV20-1,TRBJ2-3,-,TRBD1,CSARLGQGLSDTRYF,TGCAGTGCTAGATTAGGACAGGGATTGTCAGATACGCGGTATTTT
TRBV5-1,TRBJ2-7,few,TRBD1,CASSPRDRDSYEQYF,TGCGCCAGCAGCCCCCGGGACAGGGATTCCTACGAGCAGTACTTC
TRBV6-9,TRBJ1-2,few,TRBD1,CASRPRGSNYGYTF,TGTGCCAGCAGACCCAGGGGGAGTAACTATGGCTACACCTTC
TRBV5-1,TRBJ2-2,-,-,CASTLLGVGNTGELFF,TGCGCCAGCACACTTCTCGGCGTTGGGAACACCGGGGAGCTGTTTTTT
TRBV11-2,TRBJ2-5,few,TRBD2,CASSPTAGVQETQYF,TGTGCCAGCAGCCCAACAGCGGGGGTGCAAGAGACCCAGTACTTC
TRBV6-1,TRBJ2-5,-,-,CAAPPRAGLLETQYF,TGTGCCGCCCCGCCTCGGGCAGGGCTGTTGGAGACCCAGTACTTC
TRBV5-1,TRBJ1-5,few,-,CASSPGDLGNQPQHF,TGCGCCAGCAGCCCCGGAGACCTAGGCAATCAGCCCCAGCATTTT
TRBV7-6,TRBJ2-1,-,TRBD2,CASTLAGGRGNEQFF,TGTGCCAGCACACTAGCGGGGGGACGGGGCAATGAGCAGTTCTTC
TRBV13,TRBJ2-1,-,TRBD2,CASSPAGTSGTHIEFF,TGTGCCAGCAGCCCGGCCGGGACTAGCGGGACCCATATCGAGTTCTTC
TRBV30,TRBJ2-7,-,-,CAWSPKGWQASYEQYF,TGTGCCTGGAGCCCAAAGGGGTGGCAGGCGTCCTACGAGCAGTACTTC
TRBV20-1,TRBJ2-1,few,-,CSARDLEGNEQFF,TGCAGTGCTAGAGATTTGGAGGGGAATGAGCAGTTCTTC
TRBV11-2,TRBJ2-2,few,TRBD2,CASSLLAVGELFF,TGTGCCAGCAGCTTACTAGCGGTCGGGGAGCTGTTTTTT
TRBV12-3/TRBV12-4,TRBJ2-7,-,-,CASSDGRAEQYF,TGTGCCAGCAGTGATGGACGGGCCGAGCAGTACTTC
TRBV4-2,TRBJ2-3,few,-,CASSQDVGGFNTDTQYF,TGTGCCAGCAGCCAAGATGTAGGGGGGTTTAACACAGATACGCAGTATTTT
TRBV3-1,TRBJ2-5,-,TRBD2,CASSHLAGTYEETQYF,TGTGCCAGCAGCCACCTAGCGGGGACGTACGAAGAGACCCAGTACTTC
TRBV29-1,TRBJ1-2,few,-,CSVEVGGSYTF,TGCAGCGTTGAAGTCGGGGGCAGCTACACCTTC
TRBV12-3/TRBV12-4,TRBJ2-1,few,-,CASSFSLASSYNEQFF,TGTGCCAGCAGTTTTTCCCTGGCTAGCTCCTACAATGAGCAGTTCTTC
TRBV18,TRBJ2-7,few,TRBD1,CASSFDRALWDEQYF,TGTGCCAGCTCATTCGACAGGGCCCTTTGGGACGAGCAGTACTTC
TRBV5-1,TRBJ2-1,-,-,CASSLVQGRGDEQFF,TGCGCCAGCAGCTTGGTTCAGGGGAGGGGCGATGAGCAGTTCTTC
TRBV15,TRBJ2-1,-,TRBD2,CATSMAGVYNEQFF,TGTGCCACCAGCATGGCGGGGGTCTACAATGAGCAGTTCTTC
TRBV10-3,TRBJ1-6,-,TRBD1,CAISRDRWNSPLHF,TGTGCCATCTCACGGGACAGGTGGAATTCACCCCTCCACTTT
TRBV6-2/TRBV6-3,TRBJ2-2,many,TRBD2,CASSYSRTSEDTGELFF,TGTGCCAGCAGTTACTCCCGGACTAGCGAAGACACCGGGGAGCTGTTTTTT
TRBV7-2,TRBJ1-1,many,-,CASRRREAEAFF,TGTGCCAGCAGGCGCCGCGAGGCTGAAGCTTTCTTT
TRBV20-1,TRBJ2-3,-,TRBD2,CSARTSGGNTDTQYF,TGCAGTGCCCGGACTAGCGGGGGAAACACAGATACGCAGTATTTT
TRBV19,TRBJ1-5,few,-,CASSPHNQPQHF,TGTGCCAGTAGTCCTCACAATCAGCCCCAGCATTTT
TRBV7-6,TRBJ1-4,many,-,CASSEGSNNEKLFF,TGTGCCAGCAGTGAAGGGAGCAATAATGAAAAACTGTTTTTT
TRBV7-2,TRBJ1-4,-,TRBD1,CASSPDRGEEKLFF,TGTGCCAGCAGCCCCGACAGGGGGGAAGAAAAACTGTTTTTT
TRBV6-5,TRBJ2-5,-,-,CASSYFNGGPETQYF,TGTGCCAGCAGTTACTTTAACGGGGGGCCTGAGACCCAGTACTTC
TRBV4-3,TRBJ1-3,-,-,CASSQDIQGYGNTIYF,TGCGCCAGCAGCCAAGACATACAGGGTTATGGAAACACCATATATTTT
TRBV5-5,TRBJ1-1,-,-,CASSPGGGFEAFF,TGTGCCAGCAGCCCTGGGGGGGGCTTTGAAGCTTTCTTT
TRBV29-1,TRBJ2-1,few,-,CSVENRVHSYNEQFF,TGCAGCGTTGAAAATCGGGTTCACTCCTACAATGAGCAGTTCTTC
TRBV7-2,TRBJ2-1,-,TRBD1,CASSTTGVYEQFF,TGTGCCAGCAGTACCACAGGGGTCTATGAGCAGTTCTTC
TRBV12-3/TRBV12-4,TRBJ1-1,-,-,CASSPQAGNTEAFF,TGTGCCAGCAGTCCCCAGGCAGGAAACACTGAAGCTTTCTTT
TRBV9,TRBJ2-2,few,TRBD2,CASRRAGATGELFF,TGTGCCAGCAGGCGAGCGGGAGCCACCGGGGAGCTGTTTTTT
TRBV5-1,TRBJ1-6,few,-,CASSLSLSRDNSPLHF,TGCGCCAGCAGCTTGTCCCTGAGTCGGGATAATTCACCCCTCCACTTT